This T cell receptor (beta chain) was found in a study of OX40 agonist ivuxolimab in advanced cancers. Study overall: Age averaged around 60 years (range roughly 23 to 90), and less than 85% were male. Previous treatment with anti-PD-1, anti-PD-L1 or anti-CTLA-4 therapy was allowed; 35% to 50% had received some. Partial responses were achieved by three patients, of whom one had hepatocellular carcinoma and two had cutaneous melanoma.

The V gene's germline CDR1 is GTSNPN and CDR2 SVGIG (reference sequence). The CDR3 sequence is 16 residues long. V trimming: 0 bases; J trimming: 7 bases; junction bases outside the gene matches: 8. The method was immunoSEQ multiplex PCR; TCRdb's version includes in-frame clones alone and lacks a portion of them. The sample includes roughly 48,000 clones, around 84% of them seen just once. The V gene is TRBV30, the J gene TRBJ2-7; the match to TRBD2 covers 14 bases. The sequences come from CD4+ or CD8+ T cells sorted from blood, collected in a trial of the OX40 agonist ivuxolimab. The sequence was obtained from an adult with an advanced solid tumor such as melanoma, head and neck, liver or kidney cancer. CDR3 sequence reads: CAWSVPGTSGSGEQYF. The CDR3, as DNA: TGTGCCTGGAGTGTACCTGGGACTAGCGGGAGTGGGGAGCAGTACTTC.